A single T cell receptor (beta chain) is shown here with its context. Data came from immunoSEQ multiplex PCR; TCRdb stores just in-frame clones and leaves some out. The repertoire holds about 280,000 clones, with approximately 86% as singletons. The sample originates from a study of cytomegalovirus exposure and HLA in healthy donors. This sequence was found in a woman younger than 30 in good health and CMV-seronegative. The sample consisted of PBMCs.

The CDR3 nucleotides are TGTGCCAGCAGTCCGGGACAAGAGACCCAGTACTTC. Translating gives CASSPGQETQYF. V gene TRBV2 combines with J gene TRBJ2-5; weak D call: TRBD2 (5 bases). The CDR3 consists of 12 residues. Trimming cost V 5 bases and J 2 bases, with 6 bases left between them. CDR1 and CDR2 (germline): SNHLY, FYNNEI.